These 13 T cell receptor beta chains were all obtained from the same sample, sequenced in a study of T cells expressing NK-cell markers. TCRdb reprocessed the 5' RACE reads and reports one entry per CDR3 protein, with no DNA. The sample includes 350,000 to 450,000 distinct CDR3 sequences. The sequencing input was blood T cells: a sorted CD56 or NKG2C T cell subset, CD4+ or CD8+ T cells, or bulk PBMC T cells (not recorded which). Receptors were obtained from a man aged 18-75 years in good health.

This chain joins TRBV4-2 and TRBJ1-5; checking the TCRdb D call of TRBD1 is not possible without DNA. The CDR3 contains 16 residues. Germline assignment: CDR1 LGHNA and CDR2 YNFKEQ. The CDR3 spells CASSQGGQGVNQPQHF.

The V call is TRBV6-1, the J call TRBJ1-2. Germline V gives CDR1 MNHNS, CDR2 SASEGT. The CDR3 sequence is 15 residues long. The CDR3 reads CASSDPGRTFYGYTF.

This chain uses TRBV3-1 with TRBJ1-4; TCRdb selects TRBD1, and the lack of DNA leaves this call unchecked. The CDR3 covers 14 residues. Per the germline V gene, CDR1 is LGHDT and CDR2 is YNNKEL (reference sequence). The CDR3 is CASSPGPTNEKLFF.

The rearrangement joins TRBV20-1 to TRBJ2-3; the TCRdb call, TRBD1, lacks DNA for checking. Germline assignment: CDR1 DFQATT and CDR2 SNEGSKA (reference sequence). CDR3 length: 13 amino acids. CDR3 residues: CSARPLEGTPQYF.

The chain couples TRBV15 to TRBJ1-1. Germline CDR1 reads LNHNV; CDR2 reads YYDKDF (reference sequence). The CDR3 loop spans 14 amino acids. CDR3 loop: CATSRDTRYTEAFF.

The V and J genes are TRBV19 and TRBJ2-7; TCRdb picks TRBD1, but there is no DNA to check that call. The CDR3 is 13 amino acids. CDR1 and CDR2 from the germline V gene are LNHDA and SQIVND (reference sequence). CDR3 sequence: CASTPGTSYEQYF.

The CDR3 loop is CASSDRGLREFF. The V gene is TRBV6-1, the J gene TRBJ2-1; the D call from TCRdb, TRBD1, cannot be confirmed without DNA. The CDR3 runs 12 residues. CDR1 is MNHNS, CDR2 SASEGT, per germline.

CDR3 in amino acids: CASSLNQGSRRKLFF. The rearrangement uses TRBV12-3 or TRBV12-4 and TRBJ1-4; TCRdb calls TRBD1, which cannot be checked without DNA. This CDR3 is 15 amino acids long.

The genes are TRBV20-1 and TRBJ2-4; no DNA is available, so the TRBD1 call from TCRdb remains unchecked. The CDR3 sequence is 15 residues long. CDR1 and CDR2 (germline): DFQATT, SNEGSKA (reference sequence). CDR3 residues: CSARRPGVAKNIQYF.

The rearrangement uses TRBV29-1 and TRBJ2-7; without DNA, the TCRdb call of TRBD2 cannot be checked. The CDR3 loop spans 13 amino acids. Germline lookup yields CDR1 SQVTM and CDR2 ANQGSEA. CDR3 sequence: CSGRGQDSYEQYF.

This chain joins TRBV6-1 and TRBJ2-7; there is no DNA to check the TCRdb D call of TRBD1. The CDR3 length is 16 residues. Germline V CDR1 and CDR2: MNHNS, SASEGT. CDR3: CASSESPTGHRYEQYF.

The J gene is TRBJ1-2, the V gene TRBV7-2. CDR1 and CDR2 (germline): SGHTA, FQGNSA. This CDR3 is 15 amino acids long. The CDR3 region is CASSLARRASYGYTF.

CDR3 loop: CASSERAAGANVLTF. V gene TRBV2 combines with J gene TRBJ2-6; TCRdb picks TRBD2, but there is no DNA to check that call. This CDR3 has 15 residues. Germline values: CDR1 SNHLY, CDR2 FYNNEI.